This T cell receptor (beta chain) was found in a study of blood T cell repertoires in COVID-19. For the study at large: Italy, Spain and the United States were the sources of the convalescent and acute COVID-19 samples. The cDNA or gDNA used as material had been derived from T cells, B-cell-depleted T cells, or PBMCs.

Germline CDR1 reads SGHRS; CDR2 reads YFSETQ. The CDR3 spans 14 residues. V lost 2 bases and J lost 0, with 6 bases in between. Original analysis: Amplified reference gene primers provided the basis for estimating nucleated cell counts. Generated by immunoSEQ multiplex PCR, the TCRdb table keeps only in-frame clones and is missing some. The DNA was the basis for D and trimming; V, J and clone size are from that table. There are some 70,000 clones in the sample; around 90% occur only once, and more than 0.4% lies in the top ten. Enrolled during active infection, Seattle patients were then followed longitudinally. This clone has only one observation.

The chain links TRBV5-1 to TRBJ1-3; D ambiguous. This receptor was identified in a man in his fifties or sixties with COVID-19, enrolled during active disease. Sequenced sample: peripheral blood. DNA of the CDR3: TGCGCCAGCAGCTTAATCCTCTCTGGAAACACCATATATTTT. It specifies CASSLILSGNTIYF.